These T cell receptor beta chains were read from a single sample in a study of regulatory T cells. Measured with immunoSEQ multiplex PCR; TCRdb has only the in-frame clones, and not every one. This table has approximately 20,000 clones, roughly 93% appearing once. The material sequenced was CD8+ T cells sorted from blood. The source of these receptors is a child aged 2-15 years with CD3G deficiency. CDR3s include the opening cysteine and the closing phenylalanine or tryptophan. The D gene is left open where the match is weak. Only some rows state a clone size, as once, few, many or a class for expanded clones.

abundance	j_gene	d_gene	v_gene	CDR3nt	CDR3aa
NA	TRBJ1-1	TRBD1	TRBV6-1	TGTGCCAGCTACTCAGGGGGGGACACTGAAGCTTTCTTT	CASYSGGDTEAFF
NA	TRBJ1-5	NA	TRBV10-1	TGCGCCAGCAGTGATGGGGACTCCAGTACCTATAGCAATCAGCCCCAGCATTTT	CASSDGDSSTYSNQPQHF
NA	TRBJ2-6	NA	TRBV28	TGTGCCACAGGGGCTGGGGCCAACGTCCTGACTTTC	CATGAGANVLTF
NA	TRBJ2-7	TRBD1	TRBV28	TGTGCCAGCTCCCGACAGGGCCGGTACGAGCAGTACTTC	CASSRQGRYEQYF
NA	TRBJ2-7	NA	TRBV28	TGTGCCAGCAGGGGGGTTTTCGGGTACGAGCAGTACTTC	CASRGVFGYEQYF
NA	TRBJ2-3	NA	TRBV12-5	TGTGCTAGTGGTTTGGGTCAGCACCTTCCAGATACGCAGTATTTT	CASGLGQHLPDTQYF
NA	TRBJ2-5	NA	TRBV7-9	TGTGCCAGCAGCTTAGAACCGGGAAATTGGGAGACCCAGTACTTC	CASSLEPGNWETQYF
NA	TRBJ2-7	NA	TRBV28	TGTGCCAGCAGTCGCCCCCATGAGACAGCCAACTACGAGCAGTACTTC	CASSRPHETANYEQYF
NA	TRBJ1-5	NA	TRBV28	TGTGCCAGCAGTTCAGACATCTTAGGTCAGCCCCAGCATTTT	CASSSDILGQPQHF
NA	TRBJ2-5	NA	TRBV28	TGTGCCAGCGCGGCCGAGGGGACCCAGTACTTC	CASAAEGTQYF
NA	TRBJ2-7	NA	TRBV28	TGTGCCAGCAGCTCGGTCTCCCCCGAGCAGTACTTC	CASSSVSPEQYF
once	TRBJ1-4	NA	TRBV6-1	TGTGCCAGCGAAACAGCCGAAAAACTGTTTTTT	CASETAEKLFF
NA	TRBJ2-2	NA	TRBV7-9	TGTGCCAGCAGCTCCTTCGACACCGGGGAGCTGTTTTTT	CASSSFDTGELFF
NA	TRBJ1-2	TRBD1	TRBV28	TGTGCCAGCAGCCATGAACCGGGACAGGGTCGGGGCTATGGCTACACCTTC	CASSHEPGQGRGYGYTF
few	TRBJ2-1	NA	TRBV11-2	TGTGCCAGCAGCTTCGGTTATAGCGGACACAATGAGCAGTTCTTC	CASSFGYSGHNEQFF
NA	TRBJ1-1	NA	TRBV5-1	TGCGCCAGCAGCTTGGAGGATCTGGGGTTGAAGACTGAAGCTTTCTTT	CASSLEDLGLKTEAFF
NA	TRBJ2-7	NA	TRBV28	TGTGCCAGCAGTTTATCGGGACAGCAGTACTTC	CASSLSGQQYF
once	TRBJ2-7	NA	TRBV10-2	TGCGCCACCAGACCGGGTCTCTCCTACGAGCAGTACTTC	CATRPGLSYEQYF
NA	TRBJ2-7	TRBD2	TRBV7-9	TGTGCCAGCAGCTTATGGACTAGCGGGAGGGACGAGCAGTACTTC	CASSLWTSGRDEQYF
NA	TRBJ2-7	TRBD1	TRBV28	TGTGCCAGCAGCCCCACCGGGACAGGGATAGTCGAGCAGTACTTC	CASSPTGTGIVEQYF
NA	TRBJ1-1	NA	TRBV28	TGTGCCAGCAGTTTCAAGAACACTGAAGCTTTCTTT	CASSFKNTEAFF
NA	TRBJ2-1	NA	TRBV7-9	TGTGCCAGCAGCTTAGGGGGGTATGAGCAGTTCTTC	CASSLGGYEQFF
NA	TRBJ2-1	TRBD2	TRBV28	TGTGCCAGCAAAAGGGCGGGGGGGTACAATGAGCAGTTCTTC	CASKRAGGYNEQFF
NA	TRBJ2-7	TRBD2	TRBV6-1	TGTGCCAGCAGAGACACTAGCGGGAACGACGAGCAGTACTTC	CASRDTSGNDEQYF
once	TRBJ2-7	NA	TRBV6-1	TGTGCCAGCAGTGTTGGGGTCTATGGGACCTACGAGCAGTACTTC	CASSVGVYGTYEQYF
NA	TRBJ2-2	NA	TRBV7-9	TGTGCCAGCAGCTTATATCGGACCGGAACTTTGGACACCGGGGAGCTGTTTTTT	CASSLYRTGTLDTGELFF
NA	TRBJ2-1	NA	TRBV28	TGTGCCAGCAGTTTGAAGGCAGTTAATTCCGCCAATGAGCAGTTCTTC	CASSLKAVNSANEQFF
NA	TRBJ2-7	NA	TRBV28	TGTGCCAGCAGTTTCGCGGGCAGCTTATACGAGCAGTACTTC	CASSFAGSLYEQYF
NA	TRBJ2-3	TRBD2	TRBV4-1	TGCGCCAGCAGCCGTGCGGGAGGGACAGATACGCAGTATTTT	CASSRAGGTDTQYF
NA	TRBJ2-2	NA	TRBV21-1	TGTGCCAGCAGCAAAAGAGGATGGAGAGGGGCCCACGGGGAGCTGTTTTTT	CASSKRGWRGAHGELFF
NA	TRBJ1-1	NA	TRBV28	TGTGCCAGCAGTTATAGGGGGGAGAACACTGAAGCTTTCTTT	CASSYRGENTEAFF
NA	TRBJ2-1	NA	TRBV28	TGTGCCAGCAGTTTAGAGGGCCTCTGGAATGAGCAGTTCTTC	CASSLEGLWNEQFF
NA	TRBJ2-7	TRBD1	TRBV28	TGTGCCAGCAGTTCCAGACAGGGTTCCTACGAGCAGTACTTC	CASSSRQGSYEQYF
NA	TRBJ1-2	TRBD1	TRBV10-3	TGTGCCATCAGCCGTACTTCTACAGGGGATAACTATGGCTACACCTTC	CAISRTSTGDNYGYTF
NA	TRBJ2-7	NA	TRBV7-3	TGTGCCAGCAGCTTAGGGCCGGGTTCCTACGAGCAGTACTTC	CASSLGPGSYEQYF
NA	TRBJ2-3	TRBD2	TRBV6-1	TGTGCCAGCAGTCGGGACTACACAGATACGCAGTATTTT	CASSRDYTDTQYF
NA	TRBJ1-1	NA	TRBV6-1	TGTGCCAGCAGTGAGTTTCGGGGCGCAGAAGCTTTCTTT	CASSEFRGAEAFF
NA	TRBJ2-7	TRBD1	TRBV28	TGTGCCAGCAGCCGTATAAAGGGGGCGGTCGCCTACGAGCAGTACTTC	CASSRIKGAVAYEQYF
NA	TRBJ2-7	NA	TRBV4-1	TGCGCCAGCAGCCAAGATACGGCCCCGGGTATCCGCTCCTACGAGCAGTACTTC	CASSQDTAPGIRSYEQYF
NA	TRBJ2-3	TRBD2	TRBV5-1	TGCGCCAGCAGCTCCGGACTAGCGGGAGGTTCCGCAGATACGCAGTATTTT	CASSSGLAGGSADTQYF
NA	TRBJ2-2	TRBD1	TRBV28	TGTGCCAGCAGTTCCCTCTTGGACAGGGAAGGAACCGGGGAGCTGTTTTTT	CASSSLLDREGTGELFF
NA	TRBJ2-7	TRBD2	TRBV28	TGTGCCAGCAGTGAAGGACCCCCATGGACTAGCGGGAGTCGTCACGAGCAGTACTTC	CASSEGPPWTSGSRHEQYF
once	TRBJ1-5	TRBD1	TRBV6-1	TGTGCCAGTGATACCGGGACAGGGGTAAATCAGCCCCAGCATTTT	CASDTGTGVNQPQHF
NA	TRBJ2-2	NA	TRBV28	TGTGCCAGCATGATGGACACCGGGGAGCTGTTTTTT	CASMMDTGELFF
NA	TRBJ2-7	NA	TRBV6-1	TGTGCCAGCAGTGCTAGCTTCTACGAGCAGTACTTC	CASSASFYEQYF
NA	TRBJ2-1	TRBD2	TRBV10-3	TGTGCCATCAGTGAGGGACTAGCGGCCTACAATGAGCAGTTCTTC	CAISEGLAAYNEQFF
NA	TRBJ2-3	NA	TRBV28	TGTGCCAGCAGTTCCGGGGGCCCGTTCCTCACAGATACGCAGTATTTT	CASSSGGPFLTDTQYF
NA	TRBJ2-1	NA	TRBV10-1	TGCGCCAGGGGGCCCTATAATGAGCAGTTCTTC	CARGPYNEQFF
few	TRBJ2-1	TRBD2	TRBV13	TGTGCCAGCAGTTATCAGGCGGGAGGGGAGCAGTTCTTC	CASSYQAGGEQFF
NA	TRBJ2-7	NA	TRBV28	TGTGCCAGCAGCCCCTCTTTACAACCCTACGAGCAGTACTTC	CASSPSLQPYEQYF
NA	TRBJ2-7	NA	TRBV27	TGTGCCAGCAGTTTATCGATTGCCTTATTC	CASSLSIALF
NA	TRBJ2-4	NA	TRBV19	TGTGCCAGTAGTCCCGAGCCCGGTTGGATTCAGTACTTC	CASSPEPGWIQYF
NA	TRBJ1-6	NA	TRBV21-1	TGTGCCAGCAGCAAAAGCCCTAACGTCAAGAGCTCCTATAATTCACCCCTCCACTTT	CASSKSPNVKSSYNSPLHF
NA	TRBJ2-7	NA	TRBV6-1	TGTGCCAGCAGTGAAGGGAGTTTCAACGAGCAGTACTTC	CASSEGSFNEQYF
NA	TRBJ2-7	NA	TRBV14	TGTGCCAGCAGCCAGGACCGGGACAAGGCTTACGAGCAGTACTTC	CASSQDRDKAYEQYF
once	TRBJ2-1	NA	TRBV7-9	TGTGCCAGCAGCAGAGCGGGTACCTCCTACAATGAGCAGTTCTTC	CASSRAGTSYNEQFF
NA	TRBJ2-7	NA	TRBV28	TGTGCCAGCAGTTACGTAACCGGCGAGCAGTACTTC	CASSYVTGEQYF
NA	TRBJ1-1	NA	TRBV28	TGTGCCAGCAGTTTTTTAGGGTCGAACACTGAAGCTTTCTTT	CASSFLGSNTEAFF